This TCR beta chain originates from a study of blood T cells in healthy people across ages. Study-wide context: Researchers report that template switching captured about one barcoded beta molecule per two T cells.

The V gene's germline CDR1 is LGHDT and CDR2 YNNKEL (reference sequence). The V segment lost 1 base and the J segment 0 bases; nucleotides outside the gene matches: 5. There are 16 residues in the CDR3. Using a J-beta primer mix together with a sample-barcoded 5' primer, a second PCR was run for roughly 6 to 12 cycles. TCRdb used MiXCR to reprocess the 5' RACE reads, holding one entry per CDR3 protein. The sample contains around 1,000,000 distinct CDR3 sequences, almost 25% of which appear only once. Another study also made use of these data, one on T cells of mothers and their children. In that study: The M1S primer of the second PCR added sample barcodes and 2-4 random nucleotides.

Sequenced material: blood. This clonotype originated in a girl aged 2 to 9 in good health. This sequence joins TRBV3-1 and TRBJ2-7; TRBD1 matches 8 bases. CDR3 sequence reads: CASSQARTGSSYEQYF. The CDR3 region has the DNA TGTGCCAGCAGCCAAGCGAGGACAGGGAGCTCCTACGAGCAGTACTTC.